The subject of this entry is one T cell receptor (beta chain). The CDR3 has 15 residues. V dropped 6 bases and J dropped 3; count of bases not matched to a gene: 8. Germline CDR1 and CDR2: MNHEY and SMNVEV (reference sequence). The record originates from a study of blood T cell repertoires in COVID-19. Study context: The origin of the acute and convalescent COVID-19 samples was the United States, Italy and Spain. From T cells, B-cell-depleted T cells, or PBMCs came the material, which was cDNA or gDNA.

Per the study methods: The authors estimated nucleated cell counts from reference gene primer amplification. Assay: immunoSEQ multiplex PCR; the TCRdb copy retains only in-frame clones and omits some. V, J and clone size were drawn from that table, and D and trimming were deduced from the DNA. The table includes about 96,000 clones, about 90% detected once. Sequencing was performed on peripheral blood. V gene TRBV27 combines with J gene TRBJ2-1; 7 bases fit TRBD1. This clonotype was sampled from a human donor with COVID-19, enrolled during active disease. The donor label of this sample is uncertain. The CDR3, as DNA: TGTGCCAGCAGACTCGAGGGGGCAATCTACAATGAGCAGTTCTTC. Amino acid sequence: CASRLEGAIYNEQFF.